This is a list of T cell receptor beta chains from one sample in a study of Graves' ophthalmopathy and Graves' hyperthyroidism. TCRdb fed the multiplex PCR reads into MiXCR, producing one record per CDR3 protein. This sample yields around 600,000 distinct CDR3 sequences, of which roughly two fifths are seen a single time; roughly 3% belongs to the top ten. Material for sequencing was peripheral blood. The receptors derive from an adult man with Graves' ophthalmopathy. Both conserved end residues are part of each CDR3. Each record gives: CDR3 protein, CDR3 DNA, J gene, V gene, D gene, clone size. D genes are given only for firm matches. Clone sizes are given selectively: once, few, many, or a class where the clone is expanded.

CASSQEYNRGTGELFF	TGTGCCAGCAGCCAAGAGTACAACAGGGGCACCGGGGAGCTGTTTTTT	TRBJ2-2	TRBV3-1	TRBD1	once
CASSQVFPNTGELFF	TGTGCCAGCAGCCAAGTGTTTCCGAACACCGGGGAGCTGTTTTTT	TRBJ2-2	TRBV3-1	.	.
CSVTAGLAFGETQYF	TGCAGCGTTACGGCCGGTTTGGCCTTCGGCGAGACCCAGTACTTC	TRBJ2-5	TRBV29-1	.	many
CASSLEGQGGSYGYTF	TGTGCCAGCAGCCTAGAGGGACAGGGAGGGTCCTATGGCTACACCTTC	TRBJ1-2	TRBV7-9	TRBD1	.
CASSLGGDFTAEAFF	TGTGCCAGCAGCTTAGGTGGGGATTTTACCGCTGAAGCTTTCTTT	TRBJ1-1	TRBV7-8	.	many
CATSDLQARRWMDGNTIYF	TGTGCCACCAGTGATTTGCAAGCCCGCAGATGGATGGATGGAAACACCATATATTTT	TRBJ1-3	TRBV24-1	.	many
CASSADRLAGCSYEQYF	TGTGCCAGCAGTGCCGACCGTCTTGCAGGGTGCTCCTACGAGCAGTACTTC	TRBJ2-7	TRBV6-4	.	many
CASSHQGAKGQPQHF	TGCGCCAGCAGCCATCAGGGGGCGAAGGGTCAGCCCCAGCATTTT	TRBJ1-5	TRBV4-3	TRBD1	many
CATSDSFAGELFF	TGTGCCACCAGTGACTCGTTCGCCGGGGAGCTGTTTTTT	TRBJ2-2	TRBV24-1	.	many
CASSEETGGFETQYF	TGTGCCAGCAGTGAAGAGACAGGGGGTTTCGAGACCCAGTACTTC	TRBJ2-5	TRBV10-3	TRBD1	many
CASSSRTGSHEQYF	TGTGCCAGCAGCTCGAGGACAGGGAGCCACGAGCAGTACTTC	TRBJ2-7	TRBV7-2	TRBD1	.
CASSLGGNSYEQYF	TGCGCCAGCAGCTTGGGAGGGAACTCCTACGAGCAGTACTTC	TRBJ2-7	TRBV5-1	.	many
CASSLPGVETQYF	TGTGCCAGCAGCTTACCAGGGGTGGAGACCCAGTACTTC	TRBJ2-5	TRBV11-2	.	many
CASSPGLNQETQYF	TGTGCCAGCTCACCCGGACTGAACCAAGAGACCCAGTACTTC	TRBJ2-5	TRBV9	.	many
CASRTVPLNTEAFF	TGTGCCAGCAGGACCGTGCCACTGAACACTGAAGCTTTCTTT	TRBJ1-1	TRBV2	.	.
CASSINRHNTEAFF	TGTGCCAGTAGTATAAACAGACATAACACTGAAGCTTTCTTT	TRBJ1-1	TRBV19	.	many
CSARDLRETNNEHF	TGCAGTGCTAGAGATTTGCGGGAGACGAACAATGAGCATTTT	TRBJ1-5	TRBV20-1	.	.
CSARGGMNYGYTF	TGCAGCGCTAGGGGAGGCATGAACTATGGCTACACCTTC	TRBJ1-2	TRBV29-1	.	.
CASTYGGSYEQYF	TGTGCCAGCACCTATGGCGGATCCTACGAGCAGTACTTC	TRBJ2-7	TRBV12-3/TRBV12-4	.	many
CAISRQGITGELFF	TGTGCCATCAGTAGACAGGGGATCACCGGGGAGCTGTTTTTT	TRBJ2-2	TRBV10-3	TRBD1	.
CAISEDENTEAFF	TGTGCCATCAGCGAGGACGAGAACACCGAAGCTTTCTTT	TRBJ1-1	TRBV10-3	.	.
CATGAGVQETQYF	TGTGCCACCGGAGCGGGGGTTCAAGAGACCCAGTACTTC	TRBJ2-5	TRBV10-3	TRBD2	.
CAISDSLGHNSPLHF	TGTGCCATCAGTGACAGTCTTGGACATAATTCACCCCTCCACTTT	TRBJ1-6	TRBV10-3	.	.
CASSLGAGGIDYGYTF	TGTGCCAGCAGCTTAGGGGCGGGGGGGATCGACTATGGCTACACCTTC	TRBJ1-2	TRBV7-6	.	many
CASSLEQGAAGELFF	TGCGCCAGCAGCTTGGAACAGGGGGCAGCCGGGGAGCTGTTTTTT	TRBJ2-2	TRBV5-1	TRBD1	few
CAISGNTIYF	TGTGCCATCTCTGGAAACACCATATATTTT	TRBJ1-3	TRBV6-5	.	.
CSVGTGDGYTF	TGCAGCGTTGGAACGGGAGATGGCTACACCTTC	TRBJ1-2	TRBV29-1	.	.
CATSRDWASGGTTNTGELFF	TGTGCCACCAGCAGAGATTGGGCTAGCGGAGGGACAACGAACACCGGGGAGCTGTTTTTT	TRBJ2-2	TRBV15	.	once
CASSQLARDRDYGYTF	TGCGCCAGCAGCCAGCTAGCCCGGGACAGGGACTATGGCTACACCTTC	TRBJ1-2	TRBV4-1	TRBD1	few
CASRRLAGGPRYEQYF	TGTGCCAGCAGGCGACTAGCGGGAGGGCCTAGGTACGAGCAGTACTTC	TRBJ2-7	TRBV6-5	TRBD2	many
CATAVGLSTDTQYF	TGTGCCACCGCCGTCGGTTTGAGCACAGATACGCAGTATTTT	TRBJ2-3	TRBV15	.	.
CASSSWTGGNTIYF	TGTGCCAGCAGCTCATGGACAGGGGGAAACACCATATATTTT	TRBJ1-3	TRBV25-1	TRBD1	.
CSVESSGTGTEAFF	TGCAGCGTTGAGTCTAGCGGGACAGGGACCGAAGCTTTCTTT	TRBJ1-1	TRBV29-1	TRBD1	.
CASSPIAQSYEQYF	TGTGCCAGCTCACCGATCGCCCAGAGCTACGAGCAGTACTTC	TRBJ2-7	TRBV18	.	.
CSAGGQGRETQYF	TGCAGTGCCGGGGGACAGGGGCGGGAGACCCAGTACTTC	TRBJ2-5	TRBV20-1	TRBD1	.
CASSLRSAGNGDNYEQYF	TGTGCCAGCAGCTTGAGATCAGCGGGGAACGGCGACAACTACGAGCAGTACTTC	TRBJ2-7	TRBV7-8	TRBD2	.
CASIPGLAGLGVEQYF	TGTGCCAGCATACCGGGACTAGCGGGACTGGGGGTCGAGCAGTACTTC	TRBJ2-7	TRBV2	TRBD2	.
CASSSGLAGGIGETQYF	TGTGCCAGCAGCTCCGGACTAGCGGGAGGGATCGGGGAGACCCAGTACTTC	TRBJ2-5	TRBV7-2	TRBD2	.
CASGAPGGNYGYTF	TGTGCTAGTGGTGCCCCCGGGGGGAACTATGGCTACACCTTC	TRBJ1-2	TRBV12-5	.	.
CAISERGTGKQPQHF	TGTGCCATCAGTGAGCGAGGGACAGGGAAGCAGCCCCAGCATTTT	TRBJ1-5	TRBV10-3	TRBD1	.